The 14 T cell receptor beta chains presented below share a single source sample, sequenced in a study of blood T cell repertoires in COVID-19. The method was immunoSEQ multiplex PCR; TCRdb's version includes in-frame clones alone and lacks a portion of them. The data hold 71,000 or so clones, with around 83% observed a single time. Sequencing was performed on peripheral blood. These receptor sequences come from a man between 65 and 79 years old with acute or convalescent COVID-19.

The chain employs TRBV7-9 and TRBJ1-3; 7 bases are shared with TRBD1. V lost 5 bases to trimming and J lost 0 bases; unmatched junction nucleotides: 7. Germline-derived CDR1 and CDR2 are SEHNR and FQNEAQ (reference sequence). The CDR3 extends over 16 amino acids. CDR3 DNA sequence: TGTGCCAGCAGCCTCGGGACAGTGAGCTCTGGAAACACCATATATTTT. As protein: CASSLGTVSSGNTIYF.

This clone was counted at least ten times. V gene TRBV9 combines with J gene TRBJ2-2; D call uncertain. The length of the CDR3 is 14 residues. V dropped 6 bases and J dropped 6 bases, with 15 bases sitting between them. In germline, CDR1 is SGDLS, CDR2 YYNGEE. The CDR3 coding sequence is TGTGCCAGCAACCAAAGACCGGCGGCCGGGGAGCTGTTTTTT. As protein: CASNQRPAAGELFF. The whole variable domain, filled in from reference TRBV9 and TRBJ2-2, reads DSGVTQTPKHLITATGQRVTLRCSPRSGDLSVYWYQQSLDQGLQFLIQYYNGEERAKGNILERFSAQQFPDLHSELNLSSLELGDSALYFCASNQRPAAGELFFGEGSRLTVL.

This chain joins TRBV28 and TRBJ1-5, with 9 positions matching TRBD1. The CDR3 covers 15 residues. CDR1 is MDHEN, CDR2 SYDVKM, per germline. The trim removed 2 bases at V and 7 bases at J, leaving 6 bases unmatched. The CDR3 bases are TGTGCCAGCAGTTTAATGGGACAGGGTAACCAGCCCCAGCATTTT. This translates into CASSLMGQGNQPQHF. Variable domain in full (rest from reference TRBV28 and TRBJ1-5): DVKVTQSSRYLVKRTGEKVFLECVQDMDHENMFWYRQDPGLGLRLIYFSYDVKMKEKGDIPEGYSVSREKKERFSLILESASTNQTSMYLCASSLMGQGNQPQHFGDGTRLSIL.

The genes are TRBV7-8 and TRBJ1-6; tentative D call: TRBD1 (5 bases). Germline CDR1 and CDR2: SGHVS and FQNEAQ. Trimming took off 3 bases at V and 0 bases at J, with 21 bases between the two ends. This CDR3 is 20 amino acids long. CDR3 in amino acids: CASSFRSERGRSSYNSPLHF. CDR3 nucleotides: TGTGCCAGCAGCTTTCGGTCAGAAAGGGGCCGGAGCTCCTATAATTCACCCCTCCACTTT.

V and J are TRBV25-1 and TRBJ1-4; D unclear. Germline V lookup: CDR1 MGHDK, CDR2 SYGVNS. V lost 4 bases and J 4 bases, leaving 10 bases between the germline ends. CDR3 length equals 14 residues. The CDR3 here is CASSGETDNEKLFF. The DNA for the CDR3 is TGTGCCAGCAGTGGGGAGACGGATAATGAAAAACTGTTTTTT.

This clone occurred a few times. This sequence joins TRBV11-2 and TRBJ2-1, with D possibly TRBD2 on 5 matching bases. Trimming left V 2 bases short and J 5 bases short, with 16 bases between. The CDR3 is 16 residues long. Germline V gene data show CDR1 as SGHAT and CDR2 as FQNNGV. The CDR3, as DNA: TGTGCCAGCAGCTTACTAGGGTTCCAGCGGAACAATGAGCAGTTCTTC. This encodes CASSLLGFQRNNEQFF.

The CDR3 loop reads CASSQPSGGADTQYF. In DNA, the CDR3 is TGTGCCAGCAGCCAGCCCAGCGGGGGAGCAGATACGCAGTATTTT. V and J are TRBV3-1 (or the pseudogene TRBV3-2) and TRBJ2-3; the match to TRBD2 covers 8 bases. Trimming removed 3 bases from V and 4 bases from J; junction bases left unmatched: 6. The CDR3 sequence is 15 residues long. The germline V gene encodes CDR1 LGHDT and CDR2 YNNKEL (reference sequence).

The chain couples TRBV4-3 to TRBJ1-1, with 8 bases that match TRBD1. J gave up 2 bases and V 4 bases, and 3 bases lay outside the gene matches. The CDR3 contains 14 residues. Germline loops: CDR1 LGHNA, CDR2 YSLEER. The CDR3 sequence: CASSPGQGNTEAFF. The CDR3 DNA follows: TGCGCCAGCAGCCCCGGACAGGGTAACACTGAAGCTTTCTTT.

The chain couples TRBV28 to TRBJ2-2, with no clear D. CDR1 and CDR2 (germline): MDHEN, SYDVKM. The ends were cut back, 4 bases at V and 4 bases at J, with 4 bases in the middle. The CDR3 runs 12 residues. CDR3 bases: TGTGCCAGCAGTTCCATCACCGGGGAGCTGTTTTTT. Amino acids: CASSSITGELFF. The variable domain in full, with the rest retrieved from reference TRBV28 and TRBJ2-2, is DVKVTQSSRYLVKRTGEKVFLECVQDMDHENMFWYRQDPGLGLRLIYFSYDVKMKEKGDIPEGYSVSREKKERFSLILESASTNQTSMYLCASSSITGELFFGEGSRLTVL.

The chain is built from TRBV7-3 and TRBJ2-1; 8 bases are a match to TRBD2. Unmatched junction bases numbered 8, after V lost 4 bases and J lost 9 bases. This CDR3 has 14 amino acids. Germline values: CDR1 SGHTA, CDR2 FQGTGA. CDR3: CASSSGLDPSEQFF. CDR3 sequence (DNA): TGTGCCAGCAGCTCGGGACTAGATCCCTCTGAGCAGTTCTTC.

V gene TRBV28 combines with J gene TRBJ1-1; no clear D. This CDR3 is built from 14 residues. CDR1 is MDHEN and CDR2 is SYDVKM in the germline V gene. V lost 6 bases and J 1 base, leaving 12 bases between the germline ends. CDR3 DNA: TGTGCCAGCAGGGCCTCATTATGGAACACTGAAGCTTTCTTT. Translation: CASRASLWNTEAFF.

V gene TRBV19 combines with J gene TRBJ2-7, with D possibly being TRBD1 (6 bases). The CDR3 sequence is 17 residues long. Germline V gives CDR1 LNHDA, CDR2 SQIVND (reference sequence). V was trimmed by 3 bases and J by 4 bases, leaving 22 bases between them. CDR3 protein: CASSMGASETVSYEQYF. In nucleotides, the CDR3 is TGTGCCAGTAGTATGGGGGCGTCGGAGACCGTATCATACGAGCAGTACTTC.

This chain links TRBV11-3 with TRBJ2-5, with D unclear. This CDR3 comprises 13 residues. Germline V gives CDR1 SGHNT, CDR2 YENEEA. V was pared by 2 bases and J by 5 bases, with 9 bases between. In DNA form, the CDR3 reads TGTGCCAGCAGCTTATACAGTCGGGAGACCCAGTACTTC. Its translation is CASSLYSRETQYF.

The chain recombines TRBV28 with TRBJ2-7, with 12 bases identical to TRBD2. The CDR3 runs to 18 residues. Germline V gives CDR1 MDHEN, CDR2 SYDVKM. Losses at the gene ends were 2 bases for V and 1 base for J; bases not matched to a gene: 9. CDR3 sequence (DNA): TGTGCCAGCAGTTTACCCAGGGCTAGCGGGAGGGCTTCCTACGAGCAGTACTTC. This codes for CASSLPRASGRASYEQYF.